The 9 T cell receptor beta chains in this list originate from one sample, sequenced in a study of blood T cells in healthy people across ages. A second PCR of 7 to 11 cycles used a sample-barcoded 5' primer and a J-beta primer mix. One entry per CDR3 protein, called by TCRdb with MiXCR from the 5' RACE reads. The sample shows 790,000 or so distinct CDR3 sequences, roughly three fifths of them seen only once. The sample consisted of blood. These receptors were collected from a middle-aged man in good health.

This sequence joins TRBV29-1 and TRBJ1-1; unclear D gene. Trimming left V 8 bases short and J 0 bases short, with 13 bases between. The germline V gene encodes CDR1 SQVTM and CDR2 ANQGSEA. The CDR3 has 13 residues. CDR3 coding DNA: TGCAGCCCGACGAGGGTCATGAACACTGAAGCTTTCTTT. Residues: CSPTRVMNTEAFF. Using reference TRBV29-1 and TRBJ1-1 for the parts outside the CDR3, the full variable domain is SAVISQKPSRDICQRGTSLTIQCQVDSQVTMMFWYRQQPGQSLTLIATANQGSEATYESGFVIDKFPISRPNLTFSTLTVSNMSPEDSSIYLCSPTRVMNTEAFFGQGTRLTVV.

This clonotype has a single count. The V and J genes are TRBV2 and TRBJ2-7; 8 bases are shared with TRBD1. Trimming cost V 7 bases and J 5 bases; bases outside gene matches: 13. The CDR3 contains 15 residues. Germline CDR1 is SNHLY and CDR2 is FYNNEI. The CDR3 region has the DNA TGTGCCAGCAAGGCAGGGGGCAAGATCATGGACGAGCAGTACTTC. The encoded protein is CASKAGGKIMDEQYF.

The CDR3 is CASSYLPGLASPYEQYF. CDR3 nucleotide sequence: TGTGCCAGCAGTTACCTACCGGGACTAGCGTCACCCTACGAGCAGTACTTC. The chain combines TRBV6-2 or TRBV6-3 with TRBJ2-7, with 10 positions matching TRBD2. The germline CDR1 and CDR2 sequences are MNHEY and SVGEGT. The CDR3 has 17 amino acids. V shed 2 bases and J 2 bases; nucleotides not matched to a gene: 9.

This chain joins TRBV20-1 and TRBJ2-1; no firm D call. CDR1 DFQATT and CDR2 SNEGSKA come from the germline V gene (reference sequence). This CDR3 is 12 amino acids long. Trimming took 0 bases from V and 4 from J, leaving 4 bases between them. CDR3 residues: CSAREKYNEQFF. In DNA, the CDR3 is TGCAGTGCTAGAGAAAAATACAATGAGCAGTTCTTC.

This chain connects TRBV28 to TRBJ1-5, with TRBD1 identical over 7 bases. The junction had 4 bases not matched to a gene; V was cut back by 7 bases and J by 4 bases. The CDR3 contains 13 residues. Germline V gives CDR1 MDHEN, CDR2 SYDVKM. The CDR3 nucleotides read TGTGCCAGCAACTCCAGGGGGAATCAGCCCCAGCATTTT. Protein: CASNSRGNQPQHF.

The chain carries TRBV28 and TRBJ2-7, with D unresolved. There are 14 residues in the CDR3. V lost 10 bases and J lost 2, with 18 bases in between. Germline loops: CDR1 MDHEN, CDR2 SYDVKM. In nucleotides, the CDR3 is TGTGCCACCCGAAATCGGGTCCACCCCTACGAGCAGTACTTC. This translates into CATRNRVHPYEQYF. The full variable domain, completed using reference TRBV28 and TRBJ2-7, is DVKVTQSSRYLVKRTGEKVFLECVQDMDHENMFWYRQDPGLGLRLIYFSYDVKMKEKGDIPEGYSVSREKKERFSLILESASTNQTSMYLCATRNRVHPYEQYFGPGTRLTVT.

This clonotype was counted a few times. The gene calls are TRBV5-6 and TRBJ2-1, with TRBD2 identical over 7 bases. J was trimmed by 7 bases and V by 4 bases; bases with no gene match: 8. Germline assignment: CDR1 SGHDT and CDR2 YYEEEE. CDR3 length: 14 residues. The CDR3 nucleotides are TGTGCCAGCAGCCCACGGCGGGAGCTGAATGAGCAGTTCTTC. This codes for CASSPRRELNEQFF.

This chain joins TRBV6-5 and TRBJ2-6; 8 bases fit TRBD1. Germline lookup yields CDR1 MNHEY and CDR2 SVGAGI. The CDR3 loop spans 16 amino acids. Trimming at V came to 4 bases and at J to 4 bases, leaving 6 bases not matched to a gene. The CDR3: CASSLDRVGGANVLTF. The DNA for the CDR3 is TGTGCCAGCAGTTTGGACAGGGTCGGCGGGGCCAACGTCCTGACTTTC.

This clonotype was detected many times. The V and J genes are TRBV9 and TRBJ2-2; D is uncertain. The V end was cut by 5 bases, the J end by 2 bases, with 4 bases between. This CDR3 has 12 amino acids. Germline assignment: CDR1 SGDLS and CDR2 YYNGEE. In nucleotides, the CDR3 is TGTGCCAGCAGTGTTAACACCGGGGAGCTGTTTTTT. The encoded protein is CASSVNTGELFF.